A single T cell receptor (beta chain) is shown here with its context. Its specificity is unknown. Other DNA sequences within the sample encode an identical CDR3. This sample is part of a study of shared clonotypes between healthy human individuals. The CDR3 covers 11 residues. Per germline, CDR1 SGHRS and CDR2 YFSETQ. V was cut by 0 bases and J by 10 bases, with 5 bases left in between. CD8 cells classed as naive were CD45RO-negative and positively selected for CCR7, excluding terminally differentiated effector memory CD45RA+ cells. Study-level findings and limits: With few donors, the genetic and exposure-history diversity represented was limited.

This table comes from immunoSEQ multiplex PCR, and its TCRdb copy is limited to in-frame clones, with some not included. The table lists about 1.9 million clones, 90% to 95% of them singletons, with over 1.5% in the top ten. V and J are TRBV5-1 and TRBJ2-1; the D gene is possibly TRBD2 (5 bases). Sequenced input: naive CD8+ T cells from PBMCs. This sequence was found in a man aged 18-30 years in good health. Some clones in this sample may be carry-over from other donors' samples. CDR3 coding DNA: TGCGCCAGCAGCTTGGCGGGGGAGCAGTTCTTC. Translating it yields CASSLAGEQFF.